The T cell receptor (beta chain) described here comes from a study of blood T cells in healthy people across ages. Researchers report isolating at least 6.5 million PBMCs per sample. Comment on this clonotype: As yet, its antigen is unknown.

Next came a second PCR, run for roughly 6 to 11 cycles, which used a sample-barcoded 5' primer along with a J-beta primer mix. Template switching added a 12-random-nucleotide identifier to every cDNA molecule. MiXCR, applied by TCRdb to the 5' RACE reads, yields one record per CDR3 protein. Here the sample spans roughly 2 million distinct CDR3 sequences, about 50% being singletons. This CDR3 has 13 amino acids. Looked up from germline, CDR1 is LNHDA and CDR2 is SQIVND (reference sequence). V lost 7 bases and J lost 4, with 11 bases in between. The study's findings and limits: It was not known whether donors were CMV positive (a possible confounder of expanded clonotype changes).

The chain couples TRBV19 to TRBJ1-5, with D uncertain. Sequencing was done on a sample of blood. The source is a woman aged 40 to 49 in good health. The CDR3 here is CASKRAANQPQHF. As DNA, the CDR3 is TGTGCCAGTAAAAGGGCAGCTAATCAGCCCCAGCATTTT.